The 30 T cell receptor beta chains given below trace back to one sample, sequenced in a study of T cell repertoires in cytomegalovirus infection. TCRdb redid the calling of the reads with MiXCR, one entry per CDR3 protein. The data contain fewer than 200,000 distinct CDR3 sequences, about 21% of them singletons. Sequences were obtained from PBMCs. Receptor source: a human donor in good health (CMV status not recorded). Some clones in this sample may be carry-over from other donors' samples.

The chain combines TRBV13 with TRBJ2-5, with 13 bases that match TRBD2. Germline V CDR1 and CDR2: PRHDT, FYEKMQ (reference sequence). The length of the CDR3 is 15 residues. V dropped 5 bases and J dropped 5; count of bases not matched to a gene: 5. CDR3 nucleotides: TGTGCCAGCAGCCGCGGGACTAGCGGGATGGAGACCCAGTACTTC. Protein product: CASSRGTSGMETQYF.

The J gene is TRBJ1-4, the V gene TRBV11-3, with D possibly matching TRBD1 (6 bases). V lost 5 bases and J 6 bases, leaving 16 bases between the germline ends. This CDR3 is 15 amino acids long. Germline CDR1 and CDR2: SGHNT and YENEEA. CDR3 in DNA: TGTGCCAGCAGCCGCAGGGGCCGACTTCATGAAAAACTGTTTTTT. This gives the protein CASSRRGRLHEKLFF.

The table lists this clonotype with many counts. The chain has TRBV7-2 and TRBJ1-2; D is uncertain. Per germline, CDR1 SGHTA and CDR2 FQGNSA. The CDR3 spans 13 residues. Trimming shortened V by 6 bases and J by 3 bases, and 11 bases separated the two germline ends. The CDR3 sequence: CASSFRIDYGYTF. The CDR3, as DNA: TGTGCCAGCAGTTTTCGAATAGACTATGGCTACACCTTC.

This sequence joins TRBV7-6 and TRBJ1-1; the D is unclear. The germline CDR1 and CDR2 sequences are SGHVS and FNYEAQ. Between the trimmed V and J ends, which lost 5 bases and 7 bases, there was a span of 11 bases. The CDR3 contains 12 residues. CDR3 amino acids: CASSPETGEAFF. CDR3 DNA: TGTGCCAGCAGCCCAGAGACGGGTGAAGCTTTCTTT.

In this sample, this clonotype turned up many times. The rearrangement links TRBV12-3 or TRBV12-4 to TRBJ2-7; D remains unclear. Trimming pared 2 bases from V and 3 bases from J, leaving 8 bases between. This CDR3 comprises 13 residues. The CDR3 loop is CASSLSTNYEQYF. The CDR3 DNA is TGTGCCAGCAGTTTATCCACAAACTACGAGCAGTACTTC.

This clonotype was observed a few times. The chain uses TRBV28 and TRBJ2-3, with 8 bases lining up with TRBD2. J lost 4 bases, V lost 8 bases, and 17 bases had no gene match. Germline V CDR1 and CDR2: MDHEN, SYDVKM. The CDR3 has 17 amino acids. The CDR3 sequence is CASSGGILAGGSDTQYF. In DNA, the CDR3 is TGTGCCAGCTCCGGGGGCATCCTTGCGGGAGGCTCAGATACGCAGTATTTT.

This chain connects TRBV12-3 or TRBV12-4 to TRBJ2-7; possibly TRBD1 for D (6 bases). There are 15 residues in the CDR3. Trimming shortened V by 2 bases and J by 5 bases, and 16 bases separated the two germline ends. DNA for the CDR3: TGTGCCAGCAGTTTATGGGCAGGGGAATTGGACGAGCAGTACTTC. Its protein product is CASSLWAGELDEQYF.

CDR3 loop: CASSYSGRAREQYF. In DNA, the CDR3 is TGTGCCAGCAGTTACTCAGGCCGAGCCAGGGAGCAGTACTTC. The chain recombines TRBV6-5 with TRBJ2-7; D ambiguous. The V end was cut by 0 bases, the J end by 7 bases, with 13 bases between. Germline CDR1 MNHEY, CDR2 SVGAGI. CDR3 length: 14 amino acids.

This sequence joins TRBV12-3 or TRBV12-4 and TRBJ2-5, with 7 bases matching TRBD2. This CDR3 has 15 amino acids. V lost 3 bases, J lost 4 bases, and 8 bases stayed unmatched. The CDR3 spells CASSLSAGLLETQYF. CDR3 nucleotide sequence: TGTGCCAGCAGTTTGTCAGCGGGGTTACTAGAGACCCAGTACTTC.

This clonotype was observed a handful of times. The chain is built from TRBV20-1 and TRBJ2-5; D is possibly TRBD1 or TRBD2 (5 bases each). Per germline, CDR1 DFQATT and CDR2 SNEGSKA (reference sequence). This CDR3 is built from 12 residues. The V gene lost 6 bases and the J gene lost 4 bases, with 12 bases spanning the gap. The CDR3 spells CSAGTPGETQYF. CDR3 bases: TGCAGTGCGGGGACGCCCGGAGAGACCCAGTACTTC.

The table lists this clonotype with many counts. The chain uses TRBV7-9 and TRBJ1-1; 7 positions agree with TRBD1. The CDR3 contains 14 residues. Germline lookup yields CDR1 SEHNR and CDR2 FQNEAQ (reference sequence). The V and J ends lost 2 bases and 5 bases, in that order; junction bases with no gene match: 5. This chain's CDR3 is CASSLQGGITEAFF. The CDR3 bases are TGTGCCAGCAGCTTACAGGGGGGGATAACTGAAGCTTTCTTT.

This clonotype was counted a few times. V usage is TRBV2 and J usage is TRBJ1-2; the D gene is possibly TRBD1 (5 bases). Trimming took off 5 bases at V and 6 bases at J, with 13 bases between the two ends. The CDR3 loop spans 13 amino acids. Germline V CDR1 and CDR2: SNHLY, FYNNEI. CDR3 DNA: TGTGCCAGCAGTCGTGACAGCCAGAATGGCTACACCTTC. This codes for CASSRDSQNGYTF.

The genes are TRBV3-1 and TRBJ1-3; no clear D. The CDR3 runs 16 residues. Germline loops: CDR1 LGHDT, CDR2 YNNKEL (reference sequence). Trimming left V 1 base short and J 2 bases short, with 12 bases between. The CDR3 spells CASSQAAVSAGNTIYF. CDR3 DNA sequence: TGTGCCAGCAGCCAAGCTGCTGTATCAGCTGGAAACACCATATATTTT.

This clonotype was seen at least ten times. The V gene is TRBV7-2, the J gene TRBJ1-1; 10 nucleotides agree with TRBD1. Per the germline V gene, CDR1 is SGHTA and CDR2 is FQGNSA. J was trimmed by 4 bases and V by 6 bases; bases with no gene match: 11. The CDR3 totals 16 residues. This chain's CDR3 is CASSPRAGTGVTEAFF. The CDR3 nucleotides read TGTGCCAGCAGTCCAAGAGCCGGGACAGGGGTCACTGAAGCTTTCTTT.

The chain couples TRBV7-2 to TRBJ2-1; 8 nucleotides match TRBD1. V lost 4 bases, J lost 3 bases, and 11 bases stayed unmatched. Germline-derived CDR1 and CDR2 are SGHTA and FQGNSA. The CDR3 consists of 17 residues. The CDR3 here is CASSSQGGRSCYNEQFF. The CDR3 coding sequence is TGTGCCAGCAGCTCACAGGGGGGCCGAAGCTGCTACAATGAGCAGTTCTTC.

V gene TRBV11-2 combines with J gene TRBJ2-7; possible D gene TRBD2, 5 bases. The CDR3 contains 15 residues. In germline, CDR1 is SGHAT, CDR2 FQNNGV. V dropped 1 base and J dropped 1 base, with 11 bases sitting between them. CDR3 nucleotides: TGTGCCAGCAGCTTAGGAGGCGGGCCTTCCTACGAGCAGTACTTC. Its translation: CASSLGGGPSYEQYF.

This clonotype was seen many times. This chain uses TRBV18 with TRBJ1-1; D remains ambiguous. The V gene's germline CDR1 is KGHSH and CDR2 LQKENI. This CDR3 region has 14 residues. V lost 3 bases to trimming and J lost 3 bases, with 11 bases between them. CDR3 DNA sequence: TGTGCCAGCTCACCGCAGGTTGGGGACACTGAAGCTTTCTTT. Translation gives CASSPQVGDTEAFF.

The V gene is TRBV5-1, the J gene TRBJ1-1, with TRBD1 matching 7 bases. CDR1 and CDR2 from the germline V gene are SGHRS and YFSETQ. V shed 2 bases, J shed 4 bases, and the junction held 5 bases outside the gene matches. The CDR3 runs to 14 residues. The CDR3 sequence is CASSLQGYRTEAFF. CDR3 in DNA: TGCGCCAGCAGCTTACAGGGGTATCGCACTGAAGCTTTCTTT.

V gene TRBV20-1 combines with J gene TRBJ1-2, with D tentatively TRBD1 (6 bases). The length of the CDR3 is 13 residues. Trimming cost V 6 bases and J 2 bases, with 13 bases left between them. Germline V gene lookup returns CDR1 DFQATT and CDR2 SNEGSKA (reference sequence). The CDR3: CSAQQGLNYGYTF. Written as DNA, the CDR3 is TGCAGTGCGCAGCAGGGGCTAAACTATGGCTACACCTTC.

CDR3 region: CATSREATGMPNYGYTF. The CDR3 coding sequence is TGTGCCACCAGCAGAGAGGCGACGGGAATGCCAAACTATGGCTACACCTTC. The rearrangement links TRBV15 to TRBJ1-2; D is ambiguous. Germline assignment: CDR1 LNHNV and CDR2 YYDKDF (reference sequence). The V end lost 0 bases, the J end lost 2 bases, and 16 bases lay between the germline ends. The CDR3 has 17 residues.

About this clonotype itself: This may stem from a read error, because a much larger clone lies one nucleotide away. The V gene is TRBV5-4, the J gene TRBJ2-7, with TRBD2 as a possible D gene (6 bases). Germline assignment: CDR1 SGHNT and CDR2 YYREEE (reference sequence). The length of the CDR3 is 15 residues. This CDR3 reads CASNLGGVSSYEQYF. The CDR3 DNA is TGTGCCAGCAACTTGGGCGGGGTTAGCTCCTACGAGCAGTACTTC.

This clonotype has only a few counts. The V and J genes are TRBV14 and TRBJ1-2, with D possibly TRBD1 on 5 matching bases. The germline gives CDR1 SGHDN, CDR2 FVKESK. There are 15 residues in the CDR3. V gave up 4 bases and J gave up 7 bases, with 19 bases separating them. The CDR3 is CASSRAAPGARGYTF. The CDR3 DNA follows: TGTGCCAGCAGCCGCGCGGCCCCCGGGGCCCGTGGCTACACCTTC.

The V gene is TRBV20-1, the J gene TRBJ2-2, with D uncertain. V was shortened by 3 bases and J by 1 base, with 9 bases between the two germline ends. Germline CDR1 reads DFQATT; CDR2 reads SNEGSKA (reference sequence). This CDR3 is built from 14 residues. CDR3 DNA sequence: TGCAGTGCTAGGGAAACAGTGAACACCGGGGAGCTGTTTTTT. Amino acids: CSARETVNTGELFF.

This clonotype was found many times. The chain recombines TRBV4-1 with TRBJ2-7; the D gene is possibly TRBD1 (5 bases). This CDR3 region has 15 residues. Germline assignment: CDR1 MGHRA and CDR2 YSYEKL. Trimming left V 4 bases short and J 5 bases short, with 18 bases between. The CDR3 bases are TGCGCCAGCAGCCGGCAGGGCCTGGGTTCGGACGAGCAGTACTTC. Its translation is CASSRQGLGSDEQYF.

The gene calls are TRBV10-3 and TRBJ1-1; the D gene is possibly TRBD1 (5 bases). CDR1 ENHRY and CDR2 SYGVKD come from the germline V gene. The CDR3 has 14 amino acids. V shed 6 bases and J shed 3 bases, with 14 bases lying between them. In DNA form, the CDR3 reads TGTGCCATCAGCGGGGCCGGTGGGGACACTGAAGCTTTCTTT. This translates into CAISGAGGDTEAFF.

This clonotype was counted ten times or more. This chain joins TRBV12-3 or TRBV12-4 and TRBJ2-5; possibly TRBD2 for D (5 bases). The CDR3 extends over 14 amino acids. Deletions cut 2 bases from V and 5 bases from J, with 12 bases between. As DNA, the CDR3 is TGTGCCAGCAGTTTAACGGGGAGTGAGGAGACCCAGTACTTC. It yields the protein CASSLTGSEETQYF.

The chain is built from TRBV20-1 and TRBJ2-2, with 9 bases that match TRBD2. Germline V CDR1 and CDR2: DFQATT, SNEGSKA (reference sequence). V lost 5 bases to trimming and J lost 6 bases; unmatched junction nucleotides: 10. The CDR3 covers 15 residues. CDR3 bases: TGCAGTGCTGCCATAGCGGGAGATCAGGCCGGGGAGCTGTTTTTT. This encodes CSAAIAGDQAGELFF.

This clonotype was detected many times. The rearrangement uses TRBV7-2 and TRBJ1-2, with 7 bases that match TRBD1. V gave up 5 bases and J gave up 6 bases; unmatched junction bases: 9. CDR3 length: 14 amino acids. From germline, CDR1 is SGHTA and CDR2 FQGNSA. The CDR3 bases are TGTGCCAGCAGCCGATACCAGACAGGGCATGGCTACACCTTC. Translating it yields CASSRYQTGHGYTF.

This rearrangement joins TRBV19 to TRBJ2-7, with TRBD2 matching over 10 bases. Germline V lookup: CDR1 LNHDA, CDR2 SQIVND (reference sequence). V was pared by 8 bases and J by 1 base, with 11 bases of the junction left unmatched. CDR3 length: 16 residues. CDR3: CASLGASGGVSYEQYF. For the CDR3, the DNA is TGTGCCAGTCTGGGGGCTAGCGGGGGAGTTTCCTACGAGCAGTACTTC. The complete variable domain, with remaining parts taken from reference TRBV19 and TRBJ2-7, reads DGGITQSPKYLFRKEGQNVTLSCEQNLNHDAMYWYRQDPGQGLRLIYYSQIVNDFQKGDIAEGYSVSREKKESFPLTVTSAQKNPTAFYLCASLGASGGVSYEQYFGPGTRLTVT.

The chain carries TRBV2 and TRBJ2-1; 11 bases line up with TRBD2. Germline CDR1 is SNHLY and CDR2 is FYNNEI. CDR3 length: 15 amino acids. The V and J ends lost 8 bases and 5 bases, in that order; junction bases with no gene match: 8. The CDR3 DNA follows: TGTGCCAGCGGTTTTGGACTAGCGGGTAACAATGAGCAGTTCTTC. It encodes CASGFGLAGNNEQFF. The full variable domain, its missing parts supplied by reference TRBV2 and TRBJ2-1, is EPEVTQTPSHQVTQMGQEVILRCVPISNHLYFYWYRQILGQKVEFLVSFYNNEISEKSEIFDDQFSVERPDGSNFTLKIRSTKLEDSAMYFCASGFGLAGNNEQFFGPGTRLTVL.